This T cell receptor (beta chain) was documented in a study of molecular identifiers for immune sequencing clone quantification. Overall study findings and caveats: Barcodes shared by identical TCR molecules could lead to underestimated sizes of highly expanded clones. Whereas naive cells kept under 1% of molecules in clones above 20 RNA copies, such clones held over 99% in effectors.

CDR3 length: 18 amino acids. J gave up 0 bases and V 2 bases, and 11 bases lay outside the gene matches. At least ten counts were recorded for this clonotype. Its specificity is unknown. A single record per CDR3 protein comes from TCRdb applying MiXCR to the PCR reads. The data hold about 510,000 distinct CDR3 sequences, with about a fifth observed a single time. Between roughly 17,000 and 1,000,000 sorted cells, with 10%, 30% or 50% RNA, yielded naive CD8 libraries. Sorting was used to obtain naive CD8 T cells (CD8+CD4-CCR7+CD45RA+). Sequenced: naive CD8+ T cells from blood, with Jurkat cell RNA spiked in. The subset is: FACS-sorted CD8+CD4-CCR7+CD45RA+ naive T cells. The sequence was obtained from a human donor in good health. Some libraries in this study had Jurkat cell RNA spiked in. The chain uses TRBV12-3 or TRBV12-4 and TRBJ2-3, with 7 bases fitting TRBD1. CDR3 nucleotide sequence: TGTGCCAGCAGTTTAACTATTGGGACAGCTACTAGCACAGATACGCAGTATTTT. Protein product: CASSLTIGTATSTDTQYF.